These 25 T cell receptor beta chains share one sample of origin, sequenced in a study of OX40 agonist ivuxolimab in advanced cancers. Sequencing was performed with immunoSEQ multiplex PCR; in TCRdb, only in-frame clones are kept and a portion is missing. The table shows 55,000 to 75,000 clones, with roughly 90% occurring only once. The sample was CD4+ or CD8+ T cells sorted from blood, taken in a trial of the OX40 agonist ivuxolimab. Receptors originate from an adult with an advanced solid tumor such as melanoma, head and neck, liver or kidney cancer.

The V gene is TRBV6-5, the J gene TRBJ2-7; possible D gene TRBD2, 5 bases. The length of the CDR3 is 12 residues. Trimming removed 7 bases from V and 3 bases from J, with 10 bases in between. Germline CDR1 is MNHEY and CDR2 is SVGAGI. In DNA form, the CDR3 reads TGTGCCAGCACTGGTCGGGGCTACGAGCAGTACTTC. Translated: CASTGRGYEQYF.

CDR3 sequence (DNA): TGTGCCAGCATAAACCCCGGGACTAGCGGGGGCCGGTACGAGCAGTACTTC. Residues: CASINPGTSGGRYEQYF. This chain connects TRBV5-8 to TRBJ2-5; 14 nucleotides agree with TRBD2. Matching the DNA end better, TRBJ2-7 makes the J call doubtful. Germline V gene lookup returns CDR1 SGHTS and CDR2 YDEGEE. The CDR3 spans 17 residues.

The rearrangement links TRBV11-2 to TRBJ2-6; tentative D call: TRBD1 (5 bases). Germline CDR1 is SGHAT and CDR2 is FQNNGV. Trimming pared 1 base from V and 4 bases from J, leaving 11 bases between. This CDR3 is built from 16 residues. This chain's CDR3 is CASSLVWGAGANVLTF. Written as DNA, the CDR3 is TGTGCCAGCAGCTTAGTTTGGGGCGCAGGGGCCAACGTCCTGACTTTC.

The rearrangement links TRBV7-3 to TRBJ2-7, with a possible D match to TRBD2 (6 bases). In germline, CDR1 is SGHTA, CDR2 FQGTGA. The CDR3 has 15 amino acids. V lost 1 base to trimming and J lost 2 bases, with 12 bases between them. The CDR3 protein is CASSLRAGNTYEQYF. The CDR3 bases are TGTGCCAGCAGCTTAAGGGCGGGGAATACCTACGAGCAGTACTTC.

V is TRBV18 and J is TRBJ1-2; D may be TRBD1 (5 bases). V was pared by 6 bases and J by 4 bases, with 15 bases between. The CDR3 totals 14 residues. Germline CDR1 and CDR2: KGHSH and LQKENI. CDR3 protein: CASSRQSFLYGYTF. The CDR3 DNA reads TGTGCCAGCTCTCGACAGAGTTTCCTCTATGGCTACACCTTC.

This clone was recorded once. This chain connects TRBV7-9 to TRBJ1-1; D gene unclear. Deletions cut 2 bases from V and 1 base from J, with 5 bases between. Germline CDR1 is SEHNR and CDR2 is FQNEAQ (reference sequence). The CDR3 is 13 amino acids. The CDR3 loop reads CASSLSSNTEAFF. CDR3 coding DNA: TGTGCCAGCAGCTTAAGCTCGAACACTGAAGCTTTCTTT.

CDR3 in DNA: TGTGCCAGCAGCGGGGGAGGGGGTAGGATCACCTACGAGCAGTACTTC. It specifies CASSGGGGRITYEQYF. The genes are TRBV5-6 and TRBJ2-7; a possible D gene is TRBD2 (7 bases). The V gene's germline CDR1 is SGHDT and CDR2 YYEEEE. The germline V and J ends were trimmed by 4 bases and 2 bases, with 19 bases remaining between them. The CDR3 is made up of 16 amino acids.

This clone occurred once. The J gene is TRBJ1-5, the V gene TRBV30, with a possible D match to TRBD1 (5 bases). The CDR3 runs 15 residues. V was clipped by 0 bases and J by 0 bases, with 9 bases between them. Germline CDR1 is GTSNPN and CDR2 is SVGIG (reference sequence). For the CDR3, the DNA is TGTGCCTGGAGTGTACCCGGGGGTAGCAATCAGCCCCAGCATTTT. Translation gives CAWSVPGGSNQPQHF.

The chain recombines TRBV7-9 with TRBJ2-2; D is possibly TRBD1 (6 bases). The ends were cut back, 6 bases at V and 1 base at J, with 9 bases in the middle. In germline, CDR1 is SEHNR, CDR2 FQNEAQ (reference sequence). The CDR3 is 14 amino acids. The CDR3 reads CASRKQGNTGELFF. The CDR3 coding sequence is TGTGCCAGCAGGAAACAGGGGAACACCGGGGAGCTGTTTTTT.

The chain uses TRBV7-3 and TRBJ1-1; tentatively, D is TRBD1 (5 bases). The CDR3 has 14 amino acids. V gave up 2 bases and J gave up 3 bases, with 10 bases separating them. Per the germline V gene, CDR1 is SGHTA and CDR2 is FQGTGA. The CDR3 is CASSLQGADTEAFF. CDR3 nucleotides: TGTGCCAGCAGCTTACAAGGGGCGGACACTGAAGCTTTCTTT. Full variable domain (outside the CDR3, taken from reference TRBV7-3 and TRBJ1-1): GAGVSQTPSNKVTEKGKYVELRCDPISGHTALYWYRQSLGQGPEFLIYFQGTGAADDSGLPNDRFFAVRPEGSVSTLKIQRTERGDSAVYLCASSLQGADTEAFFGQGTRLTVV.

The chain carries TRBV2 and TRBJ2-1; a possible D gene is TRBD1 (5 bases). CDR3 length: 15 residues. Trimming pared 7 bases from V and 2 bases from J, leaving 15 bases between. Germline V gene lookup returns CDR1 SNHLY and CDR2 FYNNEI. In nucleotides, the CDR3 is TGTGCCAGCATCCTGCGGCAGGGCCCCTACAATGAGCAGTTCTTC. It yields the protein CASILRQGPYNEQFF.

In its sample, this clone was seen a few times. The chain joins TRBV5-1 to TRBJ1-2; a weak D match, TRBD1 (5 bases). The germline V gene has CDR1 SGHRS and CDR2 YFSETQ. The CDR3 covers 12 residues. The V gene lost 3 bases and the J gene lost 3 bases, with 6 bases spanning the gap. The CDR3 nucleotides are TGCGCCAGCAGCTGGGACGACTATGGCTACACCTTC. It specifies CASSWDDYGYTF.

This rearrangement joins TRBV14 to TRBJ1-3; perhaps TRBD1 as D (6 bases). CDR3 length: 15 residues. With 0 bases removed from V and 2 bases from J, the gap between germline ends came to 8 bases. In germline, CDR1 is SGHDN, CDR2 FVKESK. CDR3 residues: CASSQDSGAGNTIYF. Here the CDR3 DNA reads TGTGCCAGCAGCCAAGACTCAGGGGCTGGAAACACCATATATTTT.

This chain joins TRBV5-1 and TRBJ1-1, with TRBD1 matching over 8 bases. The CDR3 covers 16 residues. In germline, CDR1 is SGHRS, CDR2 YFSETQ. V was pared by 1 base and J by 4 bases, with 9 bases of the junction left unmatched. The chain's CDR3 is CASSLNPDRAVTEAFF. The DNA for the CDR3 is TGCGCCAGCAGCTTGAACCCGGACAGGGCAGTCACTGAAGCTTTCTTT.

The rearrangement uses TRBV18 and TRBJ2-3; 9 nucleotides align to TRBD2. Germline loops: CDR1 KGHSH, CDR2 LQKENI. The V segment lost 1 base and the J segment 9 bases; nucleotides outside the gene matches: 8. This CDR3 region has 15 residues. DNA of the CDR3: TGTGCCAGCTCACCACTGACTAGCGGAGACATAACGCAGTATTTT. Its translation is CASSPLTSGDITQYF.

The rearrangement joins TRBV28 to TRBJ1-1; D possibly corresponds to TRBD1 (5 bases). V lost 3 bases, J lost 2 bases, and 13 bases lay in between. Looked up from germline, CDR1 is MDHEN and CDR2 is SYDVKM. The CDR3 extends over 15 amino acids. The CDR3 reads CASSFGGSGNTEAFF. The CDR3 DNA reads as TGTGCCAGCAGTTTTGGGGGTTCCGGAAACACTGAAGCTTTCTTT.

The chain links TRBV27 to TRBJ2-2, with D uncertain. V shed 3 bases and J shed 2 bases, with 10 bases lying between them. This CDR3 has 15 residues. Germline CDR1 MNHEY, CDR2 SMNVEV (reference sequence). The CDR3 loop is CASSFLSSNTGELFF. CDR3 sequence (DNA): TGTGCCAGCAGTTTCTTATCCAGCAACACCGGGGAGCTGTTTTTT.

This chain joins TRBV28 and TRBJ2-1, with 7 bases matching TRBD2. Germline lookup yields CDR1 MDHEN and CDR2 SYDVKM. The V segment lost 6 bases and the J segment 2 bases; nucleotides outside the gene matches: 10. CDR3 size: 16 residues. CDR3 loop: CASSLATSATYNEQFF. The CDR3 bases are TGTGCCAGCAGCCTAGCCACTAGCGCCACCTACAATGAGCAGTTCTTC.

The CDR3 DNA sequence: TGTGCCAGCAGCTTCTGGCAGATGCAGTTCTTC. Translated: CASSFWQMQFF. The chain is built from TRBV7-2 and TRBJ2-1; D call uncertain. CDR1 and CDR2 (germline): SGHTA, FQGNSA. The CDR3 length is 11 residues. V gave up 3 bases and J gave up 12 bases, with 9 bases separating them.

This clone was seen a single time. The chain has TRBV11-1 and TRBJ2-7; D not certain. The CDR3 length is 16 residues. The germline gives CDR1 SGHAT, CDR2 FQDESV (reference sequence). Trimming removed 0 bases at V and 2 bases at J, with 14 bases between. DNA of the CDR3: TGTGCCAGCAGCTTAGCGTCAAGGTCGCTTACCTACGAGCAGTACTTC. This gives the protein CASSLASRSLTYEQYF.

The CDR3 nucleotides are TGCAGCGTTGCGGCTAGTAACACCCACAATGAGCAGTTCTTC. Translated: CSVAASNTHNEQFF. The chain carries TRBV29-1 and TRBJ2-1; D ambiguous. Germline V gives CDR1 SQVTM, CDR2 ANQGSEA. This CDR3 is built from 14 residues. Trimming shortened V by 4 bases and J by 5 bases, and 15 bases separated the two germline ends.

The genes are TRBV27 and TRBJ2-7; D might be TRBD2 (6 bases). V lost 6 bases and J 6 bases, leaving 15 bases between the germline ends. Germline lookup yields CDR1 MNHEY and CDR2 SMNVEV (reference sequence). The CDR3 has 13 amino acids. CDR3 coding DNA: TGTGCCAGCAGAAATGGCCTAGCGACCGAGCAGTACTTC. Its translation: CASRNGLATEQYF.

The chain has TRBV28 and TRBJ2-7; D tentatively reads TRBD1 or TRBD2 (5 bases each). V was trimmed by 8 bases and J by 4 bases, leaving 18 bases between them. In germline, CDR1 is MDHEN, CDR2 SYDVKM. This CDR3 comprises 14 residues. In DNA form, the CDR3 reads TGTGCCAGCGTATCGGGACGGGGAAATTACGAGCAGTACTTC. Translated: CASVSGRGNYEQYF.

CDR3 nucleotides: TGTGCCAGCAGCTTATCGCTAGGGGGAGGCGAGACCCAGTACTTC. Its protein is CASSLSLGGGETQYF. The V gene is TRBV7-9, the J gene TRBJ2-5; D may match TRBD1 or TRBD2 (6 bases each). V gave up 2 bases and J gave up 5 bases, with 15 bases separating them. The CDR3 spans 15 residues. In germline, CDR1 is SEHNR, CDR2 FQNEAQ (reference sequence).

V usage is TRBV18 and J usage is TRBJ1-1, with TRBD1 as a possible D gene (6 bases). V shed 3 bases and J shed 1 base, with 6 bases lying between them. Germline lookup yields CDR1 KGHSH and CDR2 LQKENI. The CDR3 has 13 residues. CDR3 sequence (DNA): TGTGCCAGCTCACCGACAGGGAACACTGAAGCTTTCTTT. Protein sequence: CASSPTGNTEAFF.